This TCR beta chain was sequenced in a study of early T cells in non-severe SARS-CoV-2 infection. Unique molecular identifier tags were affixed to discrete cDNA molecules. Using its own MiXCR run on the 5' RACE reads, TCRdb lists one record per CDR3 protein. The sample lists tens of thousands of distinct CDR3 sequences, 5.3% occurring once. This clonotype was observed at least ten times. Its antigen remains unknown. The study, taken as a whole, reports: VDJdb matching skewed toward anti-spike CD8 responses, missing private and CD4 specificities.

The CDR3 extends over 13 amino acids. V was trimmed by 1 base and J by 3 bases, leaving 7 bases between them. Germline V gene data show CDR1 as MNHNS and CDR2 as SASEGT. Material for sequencing was whole blood. The chain has TRBV6-1 and TRBJ2-7, with D uncertain. This receptor was taken from an adult who was a healthcare worker with PCR-confirmed SARS-CoV-2 infection or an uninfected control (not recorded which). The CDR3 nucleotides read TGTGCCAGCAGTGAAGTTCGGTACTACGAGCAGTACTTC. Protein sequence: CASSEVRYYEQYF.